What follows are 32 T cell receptor beta chains derived from one specimen sequenced in a study of blood T cell repertoires in COVID-19. Generated by immunoSEQ multiplex PCR, the TCRdb table keeps only in-frame clones and is missing some. The sample holds just over 650,000 clones, around 89% seen once. The sample was peripheral blood. Source of these receptors: a woman aged 18-35 years with acute or convalescent COVID-19.

The genes are TRBV2 and TRBJ1-1; maybe TRBD1 (5 bases). Trimming took off 5 bases at V and 7 bases at J, with 14 bases between the two ends. This CDR3 region has 13 residues. Germline CDR1 is SNHLY and CDR2 is FYNNEI. CDR3 region: CASSIPGGGEAFF. The CDR3, as DNA: TGTGCCAGCAGTATCCCCGGGGGGGGTGAAGCTTTCTTT.

The J gene is TRBJ1-6, the V gene TRBV21-1; TRBD1, the table's D call, was not compared with the DNA. TRBV21-1 corresponds to a pseudogene. This CDR3 is built from 16 residues. The CDR3 reads CASSRAGGLGNSPLHF. CDR3 coding DNA: TGTGCCAGCAGCAGGGCAGGGGGCTTGGGGAATTCACCCCTCCACTTT.

V and J are TRBV7-6 and TRBJ2-1; weak D call: TRBD1 (5 bases). Germline CDR1 reads SGHVS; CDR2 reads FNYEAQ. V lost 1 base to trimming and J lost 3 bases, with 16 bases between them. The length of the CDR3 is 17 residues. The DNA for the CDR3 is TGTGCCAGCAGCTTAGTTAGGGGCGGCCTACTCTACAATGAGCAGTTCTTC. It yields the protein CASSLVRGGLLYNEQFF.

The chain carries TRBV12-5 and TRBJ1-1; D possibly corresponds to TRBD1 (5 bases). Germline loops: CDR1 LGHNT, CDR2 FRNRAP. Trimming left V 6 bases short and J 1 base short, with 9 bases between. The CDR3 runs to 13 residues. The CDR3 loop is CASGPQGNTEAFF. CDR3 coding DNA: TGTGCTAGTGGACCCCAGGGGAACACTGAAGCTTTCTTT.

This chain uses TRBV23-1 with TRBJ1-1; 10 bases agree with TRBD1. TRBV23-1 is recorded as an ORF, its role being uncertain. The CDR3 covers 20 residues. Trimming at V came to 4 bases and at J to 5 bases, leaving 22 bases not matched to a gene. CDR3 in DNA: TGCGCCAGCAGTCCCCCCCCACCGGGACAGGGGCTGAGCGCTGAGACTGAAGCTTTCTTT. This translates into CASSPPPPGQGLSAETEAFF.

J is TRBJ1-1 and V is TRBV14, with D unresolved. CDR3 size: 13 residues. V was cut by 1 base and J by 0 bases, with 3 bases left in between. The V gene's germline CDR1 is SGHDN and CDR2 FVKESK. The DNA for the CDR3 is TGTGCCAGCAGCCAAGTCATGAACACTGAAGCTTTCTTT. This gives the protein CASSQVMNTEAFF.

The chain links TRBV4-1 to TRBJ2-1; D not resolved. The V gene lost 2 bases and the J gene lost 5 bases, with 4 bases spanning the gap. The CDR3 totals 12 residues. Germline loops: CDR1 MGHRA, CDR2 YSYEKL. In nucleotides, the CDR3 is TGCGCCAGCAGCCAACAGAACAATGAGCAGTTCTTC. Translating it yields CASSQQNNEQFF.

The chain joins TRBV24-1 to TRBJ2-1, with 14 bases aligning to TRBD2. The CDR3 spans 17 residues. V lost 4 bases and J lost 3; bases outside the gene matches: 4. Germline V gene sequence: CDR1 KGHDR, CDR2 SFDVKD. The DNA of the CDR3 is TGTGCCACCAGTGACGCGACTAGCGGGGGGGACTACAATGAGCAGTTCTTC. This gives the protein CATSDATSGGDYNEQFF.

V and J are TRBV19 and TRBJ1-2; D possibly corresponds to TRBD1 (5 bases). V was cut by 2 bases and J by 7 bases, with 11 bases left in between. CDR1 is LNHDA, CDR2 SQIVND, per germline (reference sequence). CDR3 length: 13 residues. CDR3 amino acids: CASSITQGGGYTF. Here the CDR3 DNA reads TGTGCCAGTAGTATAACCCAGGGAGGTGGCTACACCTTC.

This chain links TRBV4-3 with TRBJ2-1, with TRBD2 matching 7 bases. The CDR3 spans 16 residues. The junction had 5 bases not matched to a gene; V was cut back by 0 bases and J by 3 bases. Germline V gene lookup returns CDR1 LGHNA and CDR2 YSLEER. The CDR3 nucleotides read TGCGCCAGCAGCCAAGAGCCAGCGGGAAACTACAATGAGCAGTTCTTC. Translated, it gives CASSQEPAGNYNEQFF.

The J gene is TRBJ2-2, the V gene TRBV18; TRBD1 aligns across 7 bases. The CDR3 length is 14 residues. Germline V gene lookup returns CDR1 KGHSH and CDR2 LQKENI. Trimming removed 5 bases from V and 4 bases from J; junction bases left unmatched: 4. CDR3 DNA sequence: TGTGCCAGCTCAAGGGACAGACTCACCGGGGAGCTGTTTTTT. Amino acids: CASSRDRLTGELFF.

Points on this clone: Other DNA sequences in the sample encode the same CDR3. The chain links TRBV7-9 to TRBJ1-4; D is ambiguous. This CDR3 has 12 amino acids. Trimming took off 3 bases at V and 5 bases at J, with 4 bases between the two ends. Germline values: CDR1 SEHNR, CDR2 FQNEAQ (reference sequence). The CDR3 here is CASSFLNEKLFF. CDR3 in DNA: TGTGCCAGCAGCTTCCTAAATGAAAAACTGTTTTTT.

V usage is TRBV7-9 and J usage is TRBJ1-4; D remains ambiguous. Trimming cost V 2 bases and J 4 bases, with 20 bases left between them. The CDR3 covers 18 residues. Germline lookup yields CDR1 SEHNR and CDR2 FQNEAQ (reference sequence). This chain's CDR3 is CASSLFSNYKQDNEKLFF. As DNA, the CDR3 is TGTGCCAGCAGCTTATTCTCCAACTACAAGCAAGATAATGAAAAACTGTTTTTT.

The chain is built from TRBV6-1 and TRBJ1-2; D possibly corresponds to TRBD1 (6 bases). The CDR3 length is 13 residues. The germline V gene encodes CDR1 MNHNS and CDR2 SASEGT. V lost 1 base and J 8 bases, leaving 11 bases between the germline ends. The CDR3 DNA is TGTGCCAGCAGTGAAGGGACAGCCGGGGGCTACACCTTC. Its protein is CASSEGTAGGYTF.

The chain carries TRBV7-8 and TRBJ2-1, with 8 bases identical to TRBD1. The junction had 4 bases not matched to a gene; V was cut back by 5 bases and J by 4 bases. Germline V lookup: CDR1 SGHVS, CDR2 FQNEAQ. The CDR3 runs 14 residues. This CDR3 reads CASSQGQGYNEQFF. CDR3 nucleotide sequence: TGTGCCAGCAGCCAAGGACAGGGTTACAATGAGCAGTTCTTC.

This sequence joins TRBV1 and TRBJ1-5; the table gives TRBD1 as D, unverified against the DNA. TRBV1 is a pseudogene. This CDR3 has 14 amino acids. The CDR3 DNA reads as TGCACCAGCCTGGGACACCCCTTAAATCAGCCCCAGCATTTT. This translates into CTSLGHPLNQPQHF.

This chain uses TRBV4-2 with TRBJ2-3; the match to TRBD2 covers 8 bases. V shed 2 bases and J 3 bases; nucleotides not matched to a gene: 10. Germline V gene sequence: CDR1 LGHNA, CDR2 YNFKEQ. The CDR3 contains 17 residues. The CDR3 region is CASSQSGLAGRTDTQYF. Written as DNA, the CDR3 is TGTGCCAGCAGCCAATCCGGACTAGCCGGGAGGACAGATACGCAGTATTTT.

This clone was found once. The chain employs TRBV7-2 and TRBJ1-3; 7 nucleotides align to TRBD1. Trimming removed 6 bases from V and 0 bases from J; junction bases left unmatched: 2. The CDR3 contains 14 residues. Germline CDR1 SGHTA, CDR2 FQGNSA. CDR3 in DNA: TGTGCCAGCAGTGGGACAGACTCTGGAAACACCATATATTTT. This translates into CASSGTDSGNTIYF.

This chain uses TRBV5-1 with TRBJ2-2; TRBD2 might be the D (5 bases). V lost 4 bases and J 4 bases, leaving 23 bases between the germline ends. Germline V gene lookup returns CDR1 SGHRS and CDR2 YFSETQ. CDR3 size: 18 residues. This CDR3 reads CASSPKARARGFTGELFF. In nucleotides, the CDR3 is TGCGCCAGCAGCCCGAAAGCCCGGGCTCGGGGTTTCACCGGGGAGCTGTTTTTT. The variable domain in full, with the rest retrieved from reference TRBV5-1 and TRBJ2-2, is KAGVTQTPRYLIKTRGQQVTLSCSPISGHRSVSWYQQTPGQGLQFLFEYFSETQRNKGNFPGRFSGRQFSNSRSEMNVSTLELGDSALYLCASSPKARARGFTGELFFGEGSRLTVL.

V is TRBV19 and J is TRBJ1-5; weak D call: TRBD1 (6 bases). The V end lost 1 base, the J end lost 6 bases, and 13 bases lay between the germline ends. Germline CDR1 reads LNHDA; CDR2 reads SQIVND (reference sequence). This CDR3 has 15 amino acids. CDR3 nucleotide sequence: TGTGCCAGTAGTATAGTAGCAGGGGCATTTCAGCCCCAGCATTTT. Amino acid sequence: CASSIVAGAFQPQHF.

V gene TRBV6-6 combines with J gene TRBJ1-5; 9 bases map to TRBD1. There are 13 residues in the CDR3. After removal of 7 bases from V and 6 bases from J, the junction contained 4 bases not matched to a gene. Germline-derived CDR1 and CDR2 are MNHNY and SVGAGI (reference sequence). The CDR3 is CASIPGQGQPQHF. CDR3 DNA: TGTGCCAGCATACCGGGACAGGGTCAGCCCCAGCATTTT.

The V and J genes are TRBV6-2 or TRBV6-3 and TRBJ1-4; maybe TRBD1 (5 bases). With 4 bases removed from V and 5 bases from J, the gap between germline ends came to 11 bases. Germline V gene lookup returns CDR1 MNHEY and CDR2 SVGEGT. The CDR3 contains 14 residues. The CDR3 loop reads CASSLVRGNEKLFF. CDR3 nucleotide sequence: TGTGCCAGCAGTTTGGTTCGGGGGAATGAAAAACTGTTTTTT.

The chain combines TRBV30 with TRBJ2-7, with a weak D call TRBD2 (6 bases). Germline V lookup: CDR1 GTSNPN, CDR2 SVGIG (reference sequence). This CDR3 spans 12 amino acids. V lost 5 bases and J 2 bases, leaving 10 bases between the germline ends. For the CDR3, the DNA is TGTGCCTGGGTGGGACTTCCCTACGAGCAGTACTTC. It yields the protein CAWVGLPYEQYF.

V and J are TRBV23-1 and TRBJ1-1; TRBD1 matches at 9 bases. TRBV23-1 counts as an open reading frame of uncertain function. V shed 0 bases and J 3 bases; nucleotides not matched to a gene: 2. The CDR3 runs 15 residues. CDR3 protein: CASSQSRTGDTEAFF. As DNA, the CDR3 is TGCGCCAGCAGTCAATCCCGGACAGGGGACACTGAAGCTTTCTTT.

The chain has TRBV3-1 (or the pseudogene TRBV3-2) and TRBJ1-2; maybe TRBD1 (6 bases). The CDR3 contains 16 residues. Between the trimmed V and J ends, which lost 0 bases and 4 bases, there was a span of 15 bases. Germline CDR1 reads LGHDT; CDR2 reads YNNKEL (reference sequence). The CDR3 nucleotides are TGTGCCAGCAGCCAAGATGGCAGGGGCCTCGGCTATGGCTACACCTTC. Protein sequence: CASSQDGRGLGYGYTF.

The rearrangement uses TRBV2 and TRBJ2-1, with 14 nucleotides matching TRBD2. J was trimmed by 1 base and V by 6 bases; bases with no gene match: 8. Germline CDR1 and CDR2: SNHLY and FYNNEI. CDR3 length equals 18 residues. The CDR3 region has the DNA TGTGCCAGCAGCGCGGGACTAGCGGGGGACTTGTCCTACAATGAGCAGTTCTTC. Translated: CASSAGLAGDLSYNEQFF.

J is TRBJ1-5 and V is TRBV6-5; D gene unclear. This CDR3 contains 14 residues. V lost 5 bases and J lost 3, with 11 bases in between. CDR1 MNHEY and CDR2 SVGAGI come from the germline V gene. The CDR3: CASSPRHPNQPQHF. For the CDR3, the DNA is TGTGCCAGCAGTCCCCGACACCCCAATCAGCCCCAGCATTTT.

The J gene is TRBJ2-7, the V gene TRBV5-1; D unresolved. Trimming removed 3 bases at V and 3 bases at J, with 16 bases between. Germline CDR1 and CDR2: SGHRS and YFSETQ. The CDR3 spans 15 residues. The CDR3 DNA reads TGCGCCAGCAGCTCCTTCCCTGGGCCGAACTACGAGCAGTACTTC. Translated: CASSSFPGPNYEQYF.

The chain has TRBV29-1 and TRBJ1-2; 8 nucleotides line up with TRBD1. CDR1 is SQVTM, CDR2 ANQGSEA, per germline. The CDR3 is 11 residues long. The V and J ends lost 4 bases and 7 bases, in that order; junction bases with no gene match: 2. CDR3 sequence (DNA): TGCAGCGTTGGACAGGGGCTTGGCTACACCTTC. Residues: CSVGQGLGYTF.

The chain recombines TRBV5-5 with TRBJ1-2; 7 positions agree with TRBD1. The trim removed 0 bases at V and 1 base at J, leaving 12 bases unmatched. Germline CDR1 and CDR2: SGHKS and YYEKEE (reference sequence). This CDR3 comprises 18 residues. The CDR3 protein is CASSLDRGYRRGNYGYTF. Here the CDR3 DNA reads TGTGCCAGCAGCTTGGACAGGGGATATAGAAGGGGTAACTATGGCTACACCTTC. The variable domain in full, completed from reference TRBV5-5 and TRBJ1-2, reads DAGVTQSPTHLIKTRGQQVTLRCSPISGHKSVSWYQQVLGQGPQFIFQYYEKEERGRGNFPDRFSARQFPNYSSELNVNALLLGDSALYLCASSLDRGYRRGNYGYTFGSGTRLTVV.

The chain uses TRBV6-5 and TRBJ1-2; maybe TRBD1 (6 bases). V was clipped by 7 bases and J by 1 base, with 13 bases between them. Germline loops: CDR1 MNHEY, CDR2 SVGAGI. This CDR3 region has 14 residues. The CDR3 sequence: CASNPTGLNYGYTF. Written as DNA, the CDR3 is TGTGCCAGCAATCCGACAGGACTTAACTATGGCTACACCTTC.

This clone has only one observation. The sample holds other DNA sequences that translate to the same CDR3. The V and J genes are TRBV5-6 and TRBJ1-5, with D possibly being TRBD1 (6 bases). The CDR3 contains 13 residues. V was shortened by 2 bases and J by 6 bases, with 9 bases between the two germline ends. From germline, CDR1 is SGHDT and CDR2 YYEEEE. The DNA of the CDR3 is TGTGCCAGCAGCTTCGGCAGGGGTCAGCCCCAGCATTTT. Translation gives CASSFGRGQPQHF.